The TCR beta chain under discussion was sequenced for a study of OX40 agonist ivuxolimab in advanced cancers. Germline V gives CDR1 SGHNT, CDR2 YENEEA. Trimming pared 1 base from V and 2 bases from J, leaving 11 bases between. The CDR3 consists of 16 residues. Produced via immunoSEQ multiplex PCR; TCRdb's table is partial and in-frame only. The sample lists some 81,000 clones; around 85% were seen once. The rearrangement joins TRBV11-3 to TRBJ2-2; D remains ambiguous. The sample consisted of CD4+ or CD8+ T cells sorted from blood, taken in a trial of the OX40 agonist ivuxolimab. This receptor was obtained from an adult with an advanced solid tumor such as melanoma, head and neck, liver or kidney cancer. As DNA, the CDR3 is TGTGCCAGCAGCTTAGTCGGGCCAGCTAACACCGGGGAGCTGTTTTTT. The encoded protein is CASSLVGPANTGELFF.